Following are 26 T cell receptor beta chains from one sample sequenced in a study of technical replicates of blood from a handful of donors. Generated by immunoSEQ multiplex PCR, the TCRdb table keeps only in-frame clones and is missing some. The sample includes 55,000 to 80,000 clones, 95% to 98% of them seen just once. Sequencing was carried out using T cells isolated from PBMCs. Receptors were obtained from a human donor in good health.

V usage is TRBV14 and J usage is TRBJ2-6, with D possibly being TRBD1 (5 bases). Germline loops: CDR1 SGHDN, CDR2 FVKESK. Trimming removed 1 base from V and 2 bases from J, with 6 bases in between. The CDR3 extends over 15 amino acids. The CDR3 protein is CASSQAGTGANVLTF. CDR3 DNA: TGTGCCAGCAGCCAAGCAGGGACTGGGGCCAACGTCCTGACTTTC.

This clone showed up just once. This chain links TRBV11-2 with TRBJ1-5; maybe TRBD1 (6 bases). Per germline, CDR1 SGHAT and CDR2 FQNNGV. V shed 5 bases and J shed 0 bases, with 20 bases lying between them. The CDR3 length is 18 residues. CDR3 coding DNA: TGTGCCAGCAGCCCAGACCGACAGGCCGAGTATAGCAATCAGCCCCAGCATTTT. Translation: CASSPDRQAEYSNQPQHF.

The chain couples TRBV27 to TRBJ1-1, with D perhaps matching TRBD1 (5 bases). Trimming left V 3 bases short and J 4 bases short, with 15 bases between. Looked up from germline, CDR1 is MNHEY and CDR2 is SMNVEV (reference sequence). The CDR3 loop spans 15 amino acids. The CDR3 loop is CASSFIGGVSTEAFF. CDR3 nucleotides: TGTGCCAGCAGTTTTATCGGGGGGGTGAGCACTGAAGCTTTCTTT.

The chain links TRBV18 to TRBJ2-5, with D tentatively TRBD2 (5 bases). V lost 6 bases to trimming and J lost 3 bases, with 14 bases between them. The germline CDR1 and CDR2 sequences are KGHSH and LQKENI. The CDR3 length is 14 residues. Here the CDR3 DNA reads TGTGCCAGCTCGGCCTCGTGGGAGAAAGAGACCCAGTACTTC. Protein sequence: CASSASWEKETQYF.

The V and J genes are TRBV7-3 and TRBJ2-7, with D maybe TRBD1 (5 bases). This CDR3 has 19 residues. CDR1 is SGHTA, CDR2 FQGTGA, per germline. V shed 2 bases and J shed 2 bases, with 25 bases lying between them. The DNA of the CDR3 is TGTGCCAGCAGCTTACGGAGCGTGGGTTTAGCACAGGAGACCTACGAGCAGTACTTC. The encoded protein is CASSLRSVGLAQETYEQYF.

This clone was recorded once. The rearrangement uses TRBV7-2 and TRBJ2-1; a weak D match, TRBD2 (6 bases). V lost 1 base to trimming and J lost 0 bases, with 7 bases between them. Germline assignment: CDR1 SGHTA and CDR2 FQGNSA. The CDR3 length is 15 residues. CDR3 sequence reads: CASSLVGGSYNEQFF. CDR3 bases: TGTGCCAGCAGCTTAGTGGGGGGCTCCTACAATGAGCAGTTCTTC.

This chain links TRBV5-4 with TRBJ2-1; 8 bases line up with TRBD2. Germline CDR1 and CDR2: SGHNT and YYREEE (reference sequence). The CDR3 has 14 residues. V was clipped by 4 bases and J by 8 bases; unmatched bases: 8. CDR3 nucleotide sequence: TGTGCCAGCAGCCCCCGGGGGGGAGGGGATGAGCAGTTCTTC. Protein sequence: CASSPRGGGDEQFF.

The gene calls are TRBV7-9 and TRBJ1-1; TRBD1 might be the D (6 bases). The CDR3 length is 15 residues. Germline V gene lookup returns CDR1 SEHNR and CDR2 FQNEAQ (reference sequence). The V gene lost 8 bases and the J gene lost 8 bases, with 24 bases spanning the gap. This chain's CDR3 is CASLSGGHEAMEAFF. Written as DNA, the CDR3 is TGTGCCAGCCTTTCGGGGGGCCACGAGGCGATGGAAGCTTTCTTT.

V is TRBV11-2 and J is TRBJ2-5; 9 bases align to TRBD2. Per germline, CDR1 SGHAT and CDR2 FQNNGV. The V segment lost 8 bases and the J segment 1 base; nucleotides outside the gene matches: 11. The CDR3 has 16 residues. The CDR3 here is CASALAGYLVQETQYF. The CDR3 nucleotides read TGTGCCAGCGCCCTAGCGGGATATTTGGTCCAAGAGACCCAGTACTTC. Based on the CDR3 plus reference TRBV11-2 and TRBJ2-5, the full variable domain is EAGVAQSPRYKIIEKRQSVAFWCNPISGHATLYWYQQILGQGPKLLIQFQNNGVVDDSQLPKDRFSAERLKGVDSTLKIQPAKLEDSAVYLCASALAGYLVQETQYFGPGTRLLVL.

The V call is TRBV20-1, the J call TRBJ2-5; TRBD2 might be the D (5 bases). CDR1 DFQATT and CDR2 SNEGSKA come from the germline V gene (reference sequence). This CDR3 has 10 residues. Trimming stripped 7 bases from V and 6 bases from J, with 9 bases between. The CDR3 here is CSVRGKTQYF. The CDR3 DNA reads TGCAGTGTCAGAGGGAAGACCCAGTACTTC.

This chain uses TRBV19 with TRBJ2-6, with TRBD1 as a possible D gene (5 bases). Germline values: CDR1 LNHDA, CDR2 SQIVND (reference sequence). Trimming cost V 6 bases and J 1 base, with 10 bases left between them. The CDR3 extends over 15 amino acids. In DNA, the CDR3 is TGTGCCAGTAGCCTTCAGGGATCTGGGGCCAACGTCCTGACTTTC. Amino acid sequence: CASSLQGSGANVLTF.

The chain is built from TRBV27 and TRBJ1-2, with TRBD1 identical over 8 bases. V dropped 8 bases and J dropped 8; count of bases not matched to a gene: 7. Germline assignment: CDR1 MNHEY and CDR2 SMNVEV (reference sequence). CDR3 length: 12 residues. The DNA of the CDR3 is TGTGCCAGCCGCCAGGGGGCAAGGGGCTACACCTTC. It is translated as CASRQGARGYTF.

The chain uses TRBV6-5 and TRBJ2-5, with TRBD2 as a possible D gene (5 bases). Trimming cost V 6 bases and J 5 bases, with 13 bases left between them. Germline V CDR1 and CDR2: MNHEY, SVGAGI. CDR3 size: 13 residues. The CDR3 DNA reads as TGTGCCAGCAGCAGCCCCGTAGCGGAGACCCAGTACTTC. Protein: CASSSPVAETQYF.

The chain uses TRBV5-1 and TRBJ2-3, with TRBD1 as a possible D gene (6 bases). The CDR3 runs 16 residues. Germline V gene lookup returns CDR1 SGHRS and CDR2 YFSETQ. V lost 4 bases, J lost 2 bases, and 17 bases lay in between. DNA of the CDR3: TGCGCCAGCAGCCAGTTTCTGGGGGCTATCACAGATACGCAGTATTTT. Translated: CASSQFLGAITDTQYF. The complete variable domain, with remaining parts taken from reference TRBV5-1 and TRBJ2-3, reads KAGVTQTPRYLIKTRGQQVTLSCSPISGHRSVSWYQQTPGQGLQFLFEYFSETQRNKGNFPGRFSGRQFSNSRSEMNVSTLELGDSALYLCASSQFLGAITDTQYFGPGTRLTVL.

The CDR3 is CASSLGVADTQYF. The CDR3 nucleotides read TGTGCCAGCAGCCTCGGGGTGGCGGATACGCAGTATTTT. The chain joins TRBV9 to TRBJ2-3, with D tentatively TRBD2 (5 bases). The V gene lost 4 bases and the J gene lost 6 bases, with 12 bases spanning the gap. Germline V gene data show CDR1 as SGDLS and CDR2 as YYNGEE. The CDR3 has 13 residues.

The CDR3, as DNA: TGTGCCAGCAGCTTAGCCCCTAGCGGGCCAGCCTACGAGCAGTACTTC. Amino acids: CASSLAPSGPAYEQYF. The rearrangement joins TRBV7-9 to TRBJ2-7; 8 nucleotides agree with TRBD2. The CDR3 has 16 residues. Germline CDR1 is SEHNR and CDR2 is FQNEAQ (reference sequence). Trimming cost V 0 bases and J 2 bases; bases outside gene matches: 6.

The gene calls are TRBV7-2 and TRBJ2-3; 16 nucleotides align to TRBD2. The germline gives CDR1 SGHTA, CDR2 FQGNSA. The CDR3 extends over 17 amino acids. V gave up 5 bases and J gave up 5 bases; unmatched junction bases: 7. The CDR3 here is CASSLGLAGGWRDTQYF. CDR3 DNA sequence: TGTGCCAGCAGCCTGGGACTAGCGGGGGGGTGGAGAGATACGCAGTATTTT.

The gene calls are TRBV7-2 and TRBJ1-6, with 8 bases that match TRBD1. CDR1 and CDR2 from the germline V gene are SGHTA and FQGNSA. This CDR3 spans 16 amino acids. Germline trimming cut 5 bases from V and 7 bases from J; bases unmatched to any gene: 10. Written as DNA, the CDR3 is TGTGCCAGCAGCCTTCGATCAGGGGGCCGAAATTCACCCCTCCACTTT. It yields the protein CASSLRSGGRNSPLHF.

V usage is TRBV6-4 and J usage is TRBJ2-5; TRBD2 aligns across 8 bases. CDR1 and CDR2 from the germline V gene are MRHNA and SNTAGT. CDR3 length equals 15 residues. The ends lost 3 bases at V and 4 bases at J; junction bases unmatched: 7. The CDR3 nucleotides are TGTGCCAGCAGTGAAGGAGCGGGAGAGGTAGAGACCCAGTACTTC. It is translated as CASSEGAGEVETQYF.

The V and J genes are TRBV7-9 and TRBJ2-3, with 10 positions matching TRBD2. The V and J ends lost 2 bases and 5 bases, in that order; junction bases with no gene match: 7. CDR3 length: 16 residues. From germline, CDR1 is SEHNR and CDR2 FQNEAQ (reference sequence). The CDR3 nucleotides are TGTGCCAGCAGCTTATTAGTGGGACTAGCGCAAGATACGCAGTATTTT. Translating gives CASSLLVGLAQDTQYF.

CDR3 sequence: CASSRNQGHEQFF. CDR3 in DNA: TGCGCCAGCAGCCGCAATCAGGGCCATGAGCAGTTCTTC. The chain joins TRBV5-1 to TRBJ2-1; a possible D gene is TRBD1 (5 bases). Trimming removed 4 bases from V and 8 bases from J, with 13 bases in between. CDR3 length: 13 amino acids. Germline V lookup: CDR1 SGHRS, CDR2 YFSETQ.

This chain links TRBV20-1 with TRBJ2-1; D unresolved. This CDR3 contains 11 residues. V lost 6 bases and J lost 4, with 7 bases in between. CDR1 and CDR2 (germline): DFQATT, SNEGSKA (reference sequence). The CDR3 DNA follows: TGCAGTGCGACTCCTTACAATGAGCAGTTCTTC. Translating gives CSATPYNEQFF.

This chain connects TRBV18 to TRBJ2-1; a weak D match, TRBD2 (6 bases). Deletions cut 1 base from V and 4 bases from J, with 11 bases between. CDR1 and CDR2 from the germline V gene are KGHSH and LQKENI. CDR3 size: 15 residues. CDR3 sequence (DNA): TGTGCCAGCTCACCACAGGTAGGGACTTACAATGAGCAGTTCTTC. Translated: CASSPQVGTYNEQFF.

The chain recombines TRBV14 with TRBJ1-2; maybe TRBD1 (5 bases). This CDR3 is built from 14 residues. V lost 0 bases to trimming and J lost 8 bases, with 13 bases between them. Germline V gene sequence: CDR1 SGHDN, CDR2 FVKESK. The CDR3 sequence: CASSQDQGSLGYTF. The DNA of the CDR3 is TGTGCCAGCAGCCAAGATCAGGGAAGTCTGGGCTACACCTTC.

The V and J genes are TRBV29-1 and TRBJ1-1; a possible D gene is TRBD1 (6 bases). The CDR3 extends over 13 amino acids. V lost 5 bases, J lost 0 bases, and 10 bases lay in between. In germline, CDR1 is SQVTM, CDR2 ANQGSEA. The DNA for the CDR3 is TGCAGCGTTCACAGGGAAATGAACACTGAAGCTTTCTTT. It encodes CSVHREMNTEAFF.

The chain has TRBV27 and TRBJ1-1, with 9 bases matching TRBD1. The CDR3 extends over 15 amino acids. The germline CDR1 and CDR2 sequences are MNHEY and SMNVEV (reference sequence). V shed 5 bases and J 3 bases; nucleotides not matched to a gene: 7. In DNA, the CDR3 is TGTGCCAGCAGTAGCACACAGGGGGCCCACACTGAAGCTTTCTTT. Amino acids: CASSSTQGAHTEAFF.